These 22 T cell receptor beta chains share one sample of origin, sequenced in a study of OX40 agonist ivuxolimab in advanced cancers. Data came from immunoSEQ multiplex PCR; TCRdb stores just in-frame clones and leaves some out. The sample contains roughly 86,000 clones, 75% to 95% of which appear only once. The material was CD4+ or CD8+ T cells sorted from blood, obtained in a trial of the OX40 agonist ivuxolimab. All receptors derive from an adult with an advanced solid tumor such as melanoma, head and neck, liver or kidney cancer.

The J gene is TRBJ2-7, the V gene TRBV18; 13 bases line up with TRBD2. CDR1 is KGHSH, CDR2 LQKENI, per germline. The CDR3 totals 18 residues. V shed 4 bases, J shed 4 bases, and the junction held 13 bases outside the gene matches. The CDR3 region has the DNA TGTGCCAGCTCACGCTACGAAATACTAGCGGGAGGGGAATACGAGCAGTACTTC. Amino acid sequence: CASSRYEILAGGEYEQYF.

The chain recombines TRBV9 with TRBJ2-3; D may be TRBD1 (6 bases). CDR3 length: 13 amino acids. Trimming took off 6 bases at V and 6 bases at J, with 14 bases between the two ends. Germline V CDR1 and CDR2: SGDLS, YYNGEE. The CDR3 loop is CASNLQGRDTQYF. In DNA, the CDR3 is TGTGCCAGCAACTTACAGGGACGCGATACGCAGTATTTT.

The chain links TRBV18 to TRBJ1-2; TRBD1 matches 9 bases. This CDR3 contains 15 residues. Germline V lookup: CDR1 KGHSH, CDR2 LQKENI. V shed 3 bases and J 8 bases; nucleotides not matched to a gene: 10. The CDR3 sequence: CASSPIEQGAQGYTF. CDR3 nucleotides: TGTGCCAGCTCACCCATAGAACAGGGGGCGCAGGGCTACACCTTC. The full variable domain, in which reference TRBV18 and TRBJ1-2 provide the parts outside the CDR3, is NAGVMQNPRHLVRRRGQEARLRCSPMKGHSHVYWYRQLPEEGLKFMVYLQKENIIDESGMPKERFSAEFPKEGPSILRIQQVVRGDSAAYFCASSPIEQGAQGYTFGSGTRLTVV.

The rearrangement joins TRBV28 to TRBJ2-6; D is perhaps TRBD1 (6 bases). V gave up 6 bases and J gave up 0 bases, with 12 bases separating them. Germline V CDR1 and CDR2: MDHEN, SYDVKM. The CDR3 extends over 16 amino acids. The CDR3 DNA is TGTGCCAGCAGAGGGACACGCAGCTCTGGGGCCAACGTCCTGACTTTC. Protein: CASRGTRSSGANVLTF.

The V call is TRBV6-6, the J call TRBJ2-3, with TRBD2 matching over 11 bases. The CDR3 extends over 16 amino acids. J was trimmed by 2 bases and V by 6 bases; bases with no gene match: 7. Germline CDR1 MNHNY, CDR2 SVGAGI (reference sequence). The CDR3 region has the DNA TGTGCCAGCAGACCGAGACTAGCGGGGCTCACAGATACGCAGTATTTT. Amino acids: CASRPRLAGLTDTQYF.

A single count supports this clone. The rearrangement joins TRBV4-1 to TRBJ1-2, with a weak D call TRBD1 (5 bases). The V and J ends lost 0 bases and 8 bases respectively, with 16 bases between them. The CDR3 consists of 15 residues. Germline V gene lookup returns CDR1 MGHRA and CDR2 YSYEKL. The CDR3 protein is CASSQEVARVEGYTF. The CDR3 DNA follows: TGCGCCAGCAGCCAAGAGGTCGCCAGGGTAGAAGGCTACACCTTC.

The CDR3 DNA is TGTGCCAGCAGCCAAGCCCTCATAAGGACAGGGGAAGGATCTGAAGCTTTCTTT. Amino acids: CASSQALIRTGEGSEAFF. The gene calls are TRBV14 and TRBJ1-1; 9 positions match TRBD1. The germline V gene has CDR1 SGHDN and CDR2 FVKESK. The CDR3 runs to 18 residues. Germline trimming cut 1 base from V and 6 bases from J; bases unmatched to any gene: 15.

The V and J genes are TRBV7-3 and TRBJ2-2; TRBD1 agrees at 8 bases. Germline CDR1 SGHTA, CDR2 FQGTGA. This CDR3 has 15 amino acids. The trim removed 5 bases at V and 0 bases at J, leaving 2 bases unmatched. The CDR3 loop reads CASSRTGPNTGELFF. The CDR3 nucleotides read TGTGCCAGCAGCAGGACAGGGCCGAACACCGGGGAGCTGTTTTTT.

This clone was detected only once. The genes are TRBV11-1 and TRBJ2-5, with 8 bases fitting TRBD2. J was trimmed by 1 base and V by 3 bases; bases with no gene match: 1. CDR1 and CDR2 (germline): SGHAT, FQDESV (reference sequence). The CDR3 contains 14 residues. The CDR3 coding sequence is TGTGCCAGCAGCTTCGGGGGGGCCCAAGAGACCCAGTACTTC. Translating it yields CASSFGGAQETQYF. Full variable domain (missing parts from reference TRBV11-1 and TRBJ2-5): EAEVAQSPRYKITEKSQAVAFWCDPISGHATLYWYRQILGQGPELLVQFQDESVVDDSQLPKDRFSAERLKGVDSTLKIQPAELGDSAMYLCASSFGGAQETQYFGPGTRLLVL.

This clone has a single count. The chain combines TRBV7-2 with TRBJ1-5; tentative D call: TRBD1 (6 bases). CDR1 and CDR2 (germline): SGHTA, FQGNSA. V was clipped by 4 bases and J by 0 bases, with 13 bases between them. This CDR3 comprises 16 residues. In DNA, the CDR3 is TGTGCCAGCAGCTCCGGACAGCCTTATAGCAATCAGCCCCAGCATTTT. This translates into CASSSGQPYSNQPQHF. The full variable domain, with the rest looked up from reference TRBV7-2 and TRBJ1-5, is GAGVSQSPSNKVTEKGKDVELRCDPISGHTALYWYRQSLGQGLEFLIYFQGNSAPDKSGLPSDRFSAERTGGSVSTLTIQRTQQEDSAVYLCASSSGQPYSNQPQHFGDGTRLSIL.

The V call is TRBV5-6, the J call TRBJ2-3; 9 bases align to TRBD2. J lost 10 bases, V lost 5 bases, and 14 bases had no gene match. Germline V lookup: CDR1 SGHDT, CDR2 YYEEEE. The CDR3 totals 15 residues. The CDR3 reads CASSHDPGTSRAQYF. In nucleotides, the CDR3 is TGTGCCAGCAGTCACGACCCCGGGACTAGCAGGGCGCAGTATTTT.

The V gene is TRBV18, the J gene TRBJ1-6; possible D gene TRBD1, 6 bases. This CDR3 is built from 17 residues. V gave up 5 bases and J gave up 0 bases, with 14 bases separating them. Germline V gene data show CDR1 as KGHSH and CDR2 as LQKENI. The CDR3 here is CASSENRESSYNSPLHF. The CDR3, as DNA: TGTGCCAGCTCAGAAAACAGGGAAAGCTCCTATAATTCACCCCTCCACTTT.

The CDR3 protein is CASSQGVGLAGREQYF. The CDR3 DNA reads TGCGCCAGCAGCCAAGGGGTTGGACTAGCGGGGCGGGAGCAGTACTTC. V gene TRBV4-3 combines with J gene TRBJ2-7, with 12 nucleotides matching TRBD2. Germline V gene lookup returns CDR1 LGHNA and CDR2 YSLEER. J was trimmed by 7 bases and V by 1 base; bases with no gene match: 8. The CDR3 length is 16 residues.

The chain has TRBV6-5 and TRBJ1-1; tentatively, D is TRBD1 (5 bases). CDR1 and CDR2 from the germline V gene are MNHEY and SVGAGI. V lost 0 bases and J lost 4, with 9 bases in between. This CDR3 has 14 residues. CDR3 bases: TGTGCCAGCAGTTACTCGTCAGGGAGCACTGAAGCTTTCTTT. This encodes CASSYSSGSTEAFF.

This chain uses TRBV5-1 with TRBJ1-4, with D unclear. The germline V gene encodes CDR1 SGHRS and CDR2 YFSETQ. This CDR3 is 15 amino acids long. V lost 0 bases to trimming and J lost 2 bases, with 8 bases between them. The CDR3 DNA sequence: TGCGCCAGCAGCTTGGCCGATGGTACTAATGAAAAACTGTTTTTT. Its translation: CASSLADGTNEKLFF.

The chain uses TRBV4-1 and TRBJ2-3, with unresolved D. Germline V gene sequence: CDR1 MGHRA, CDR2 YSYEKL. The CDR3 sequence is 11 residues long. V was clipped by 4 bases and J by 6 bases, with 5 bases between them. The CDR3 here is CASSLRDTQYF. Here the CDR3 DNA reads TGCGCCAGCAGCCTCAGGGATACGCAGTATTTT.

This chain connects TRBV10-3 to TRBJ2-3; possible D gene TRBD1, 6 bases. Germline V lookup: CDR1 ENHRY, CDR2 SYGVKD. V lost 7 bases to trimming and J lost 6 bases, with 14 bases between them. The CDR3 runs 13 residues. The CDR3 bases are TGTGCCATCATGGGACAAATCGGCGATACGCAGTATTTT. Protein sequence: CAIMGQIGDTQYF.

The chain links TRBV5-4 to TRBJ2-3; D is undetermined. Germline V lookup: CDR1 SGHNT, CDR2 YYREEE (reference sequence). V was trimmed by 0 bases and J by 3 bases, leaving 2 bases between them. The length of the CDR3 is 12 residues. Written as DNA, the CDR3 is TGTGCCAGCAGCTTGGAAACAGATACGCAGTATTTT. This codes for CASSLETDTQYF.

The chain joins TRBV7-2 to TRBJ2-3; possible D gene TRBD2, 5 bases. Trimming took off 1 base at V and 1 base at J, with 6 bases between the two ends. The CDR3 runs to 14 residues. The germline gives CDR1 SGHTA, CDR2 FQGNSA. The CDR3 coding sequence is TGTGCCAGCAGCTTAGTCGGGGGCACAGATACGCAGTATTTT. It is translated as CASSLVGGTDTQYF. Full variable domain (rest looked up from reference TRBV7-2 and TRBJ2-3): GAGVSQSPSNKVTEKGKDVELRCDPISGHTALYWYRQSLGQGLEFLIYFQGNSAPDKSGLPSDRFSAERTGGSVSTLTIQRTQQEDSAVYLCASSLVGGTDTQYFGPGTRLTVL.

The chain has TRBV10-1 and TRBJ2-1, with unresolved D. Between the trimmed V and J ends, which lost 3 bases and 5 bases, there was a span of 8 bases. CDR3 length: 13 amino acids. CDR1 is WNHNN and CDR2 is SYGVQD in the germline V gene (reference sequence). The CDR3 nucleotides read TGCGCCAGCAGTGACCCCGGAAACAATGAGCAGTTCTTC. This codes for CASSDPGNNEQFF.

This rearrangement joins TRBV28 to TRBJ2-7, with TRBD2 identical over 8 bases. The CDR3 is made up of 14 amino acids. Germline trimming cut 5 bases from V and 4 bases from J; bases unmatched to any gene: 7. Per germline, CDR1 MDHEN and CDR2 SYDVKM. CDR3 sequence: CASSRRGAIYEQYF. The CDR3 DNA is TGTGCCAGCAGTAGGCGGGGGGCCATATACGAGCAGTACTTC.

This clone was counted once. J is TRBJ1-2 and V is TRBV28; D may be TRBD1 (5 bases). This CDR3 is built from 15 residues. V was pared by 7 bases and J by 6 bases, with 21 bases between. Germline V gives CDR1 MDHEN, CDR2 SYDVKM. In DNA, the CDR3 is TGTGCCAGCACCGATCGGGACGGGGGATCGCATGGCTACACCTTC. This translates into CASTDRDGGSHGYTF.